This record covers a single TCR beta chain. The record originates from a study of T cells in tumors after PD-1 blockade. Study in general: No patient had prior checkpoint blockade, systemic immunosuppression, or radiotherapy within 4 weeks. Mean per blood sample: some 120,000 templates (about 24,679-260,000), about 40,000 unique clonotypes.

Data came from immunoSEQ multiplex PCR; TCRdb stores just in-frame clones and leaves some out. The repertoire holds about 59,000 clones, with over 75% as singletons. The CDR3 is 14 amino acids. CDR1 and CDR2 (germline): SGHVS, FNYEAQ. V gave up 3 bases and J gave up 7 bases, with 15 bases separating them. The receptor comes from a human donor with basal cell carcinoma. The gene calls are TRBV7-6 and TRBJ1-2; D gene uncertain. The specimen was PBMCs, collected before anti-PD-1 treatment. CDR3 residues: CASSFGPTTRGYTF. In nucleotides, the CDR3 is TGTGCCAGCAGCTTCGGACCGACTACTCGTGGCTACACCTTC.